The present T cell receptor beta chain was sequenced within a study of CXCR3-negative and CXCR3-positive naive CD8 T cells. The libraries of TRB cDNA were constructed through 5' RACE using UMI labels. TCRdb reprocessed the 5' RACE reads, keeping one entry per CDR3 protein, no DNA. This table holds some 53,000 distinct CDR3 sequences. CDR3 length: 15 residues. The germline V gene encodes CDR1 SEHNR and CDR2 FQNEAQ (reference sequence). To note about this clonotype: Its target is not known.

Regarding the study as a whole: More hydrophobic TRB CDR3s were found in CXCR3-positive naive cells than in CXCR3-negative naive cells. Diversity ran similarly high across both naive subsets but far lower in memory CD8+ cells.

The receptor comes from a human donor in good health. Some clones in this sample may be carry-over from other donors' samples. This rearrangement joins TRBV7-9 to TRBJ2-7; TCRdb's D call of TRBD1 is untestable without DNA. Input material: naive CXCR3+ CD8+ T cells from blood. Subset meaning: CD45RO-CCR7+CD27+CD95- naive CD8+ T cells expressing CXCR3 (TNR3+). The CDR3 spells CASSRGVGSSYEQYF.